This TCR beta chain was observed in a study of T cells after yellow fever vaccination. This CDR3 comprises 12 residues. V gave up 6 bases and J gave up 5 bases, with 10 bases separating them. The germline V gene encodes CDR1 MNHNS and CDR2 SASEGT. This clonotype was counted ten times or more. What it recognizes is unknown. Each CDR3 protein is one row after TCRdb ran MiXCR on the 5' RACE reads. This table holds about 260,000 distinct CDR3 sequences, about 5.2% found once. Study-wide results and limits: Abundant contaminating clonotypes from the bulk population could appear in FACS-sorted repertoires. In post-booster samples, most primary-vaccination clones reappeared (just under 98% CD4, nearly 90% CD8).

The source material was CD4+ T cells sorted from PBMCs, sampled on the day of the yellow fever booster vaccination. The V call is TRBV6-1, the J call TRBJ1-2; D is unresolved. The sequence was collected from a man younger than 30 who received the YFV17D yellow fever vaccine. The DNA for the CDR3 is TGTGCCAGCAGCTTAACCTCTTATGGCTACACCTTC. Translation: CASSLTSYGYTF.